These 14 T cell receptor beta chains were all obtained from the same sample, sequenced in a study of monozygotic twins with inflammatory bowel disease (dated by TCRdb to the late 2010s). Preparation of the library involved 5' RACE. These reads were obtained on an Illumina HiSeq 2500. The reads were reprocessed in TCRdb, with one entry per CDR3 protein sequence and no accompanying DNA. The table kept for this sample lists about 210,000 distinct CDR3 sequences. Of the sample, roughly 1.5% is held by the ten largest clones. Sequenced: blood. The receptors here all came from a human donor with ulcerative colitis or Crohn's disease, or a healthy co-twin of an affected twin (not recorded which).

CDR3 protein: CASSQGQGANEKLFF. The chain is built from TRBV18 and TRBJ1-4; the TCRdb D gene call, TRBD1, has no DNA to confirm it. This CDR3 contains 15 residues. Germline V CDR1 and CDR2: KGHSH, LQKENI.

V and J are TRBV6-1 and TRBJ1-1; TCRdb picks TRBD1, but there is no DNA to check that call. This CDR3 has 14 residues. Germline V CDR1 and CDR2: MNHNS, SASEGT. CDR3 residues: CASREYGKDTEAFF.

The V and J genes are TRBV19 and TRBJ2-5. The germline V gene encodes CDR1 LNHDA and CDR2 SQIVND (reference sequence). This CDR3 region has 15 residues. CDR3: CASSDSIVARETQYF.

V gene TRBV7-2 combines with J gene TRBJ2-3; the TRBD2 assignment by TCRdb is unverifiable without DNA. This CDR3 is built from 16 residues. Germline loops: CDR1 SGHTA, CDR2 FQGNSA. CDR3 region: CASSLVGAQSTDTQYF.

The J gene is TRBJ1-6, the V gene TRBV19; TCRdb picks TRBD1, but there is no DNA to check that call. The CDR3 length is 14 residues. The V gene's germline CDR1 is LNHDA and CDR2 SQIVND (reference sequence). The CDR3 spells CASSTDRSNSPLHF. Combining the CDR3 with reference TRBV19 and TRBJ1-6 gives the whole variable domain DGGITQSPKYLFRKEGQNVTLSCEQNLNHDAMYWYRQDPGQGLRLIYYSQIVNDFQKGDIAEGYSVSREKKESFPLTVTSAQKNPTAFYLCASSTDRSNSPLHFGNGTRLTVT.

CDR3 residues: CASSSRTGEGGETQYF. The rearrangement uses TRBV5-1 and TRBJ2-5; TCRdb's D gene call, TRBD1, goes unchecked for lack of DNA. CDR1 is SGHRS, CDR2 YFSETQ, per germline. CDR3 length: 16 residues. Variable domain in full (rest from reference TRBV5-1 and TRBJ2-5): KAGVTQTPRYLIKTRGQQVTLSCSPISGHRSVSWYQQTPGQGLQFLFEYFSETQRNKGNFPGRFSGRQFSNSRSEMNVSTLELGDSALYLCASSSRTGEGGETQYFGPGTRLLVL.

The CDR3 region is CASSYEDTSYNSPLHF. This chain links TRBV6-5 with TRBJ1-6; TCRdb designates TRBD1, a call that cannot be tested without DNA. The CDR3 loop spans 16 amino acids. Germline V lookup: CDR1 MNHEY, CDR2 SVGAGI.

The chain links TRBV6-1 to TRBJ1-2; checking the TCRdb D call of TRBD1 is not possible without DNA. Germline CDR1 reads MNHNS; CDR2 reads SASEGT. The CDR3 runs 16 residues. The CDR3 here is CASSVRGPRANYGYTF.

The chain is built from TRBV27 and TRBJ2-7. Germline V lookup: CDR1 MNHEY, CDR2 SMNVEV (reference sequence). The CDR3 length is 17 residues. The CDR3 here is CASSLSLYTSSSYEQYF.

This chain uses TRBV20-1 with TRBJ2-3; TCRdb outputs TRBD1, but without DNA this stays unchecked. This CDR3 contains 14 residues. Per the germline V gene, CDR1 is DFQATT and CDR2 is SNEGSKA (reference sequence). CDR3 sequence reads: CSASVPPGRDTQYF.

The CDR3 spells CASSQRPGYYEKLFF. The chain recombines TRBV6-1 with TRBJ1-4; TCRdb proposes TRBD1, but this gene call is untestable without DNA. The CDR3 is 15 residues long. Germline-derived CDR1 and CDR2 are MNHNS and SASEGT.

The chain employs TRBV5-1 and TRBJ1-2. Looked up from germline, CDR1 is SGHRS and CDR2 is YFSETQ. The CDR3 loop spans 13 amino acids. CDR3 sequence: CASSLGDGNGYTF.

The chain employs TRBV20-1 and TRBJ1-4. This CDR3 spans 14 amino acids. Germline V gives CDR1 DFQATT, CDR2 SNEGSKA (reference sequence). The CDR3 is CSARAEGPFEKLFF.

The rearrangement joins TRBV5-5 to TRBJ1-5; TCRdb gives TRBD1 as the D gene, but with no DNA this cannot be confirmed. From germline, CDR1 is SGHKS and CDR2 YYEKEE (reference sequence). The CDR3 covers 15 residues. The CDR3 is CASSLIWSGQQPQHF.